The 22 T cell receptor beta chains below come from one sample, sequenced in a study of technical replicates of blood from a few donors. Sequenced by immunoSEQ multiplex PCR; TCRdb stores in-frame clones only, minus some. The data hold roughly 92,000 clones, with around 95% observed a single time. Source material: T cells isolated from PBMCs. These receptors all come from a human donor in good health.

The J gene is TRBJ2-3, the V gene TRBV14; 10 bases agree with TRBD2. The germline V gene encodes CDR1 SGHDN and CDR2 FVKESK. This CDR3 has 17 amino acids. V was pared by 4 bases and J by 5 bases, with 12 bases of the junction left unmatched. CDR3 coding DNA: TGTGCCAGCAGCCTCCCTTTTCTAGCGGGAGTGAAAGATACGCAGTATTTT. Its translation is CASSLPFLAGVKDTQYF.

This clone appeared a single time. The V and J genes are TRBV6-5 and TRBJ1-2, with 7 bases lining up with TRBD1. This CDR3 comprises 15 residues. Germline V gene lookup returns CDR1 MNHEY and CDR2 SVGAGI. The V segment lost 6 bases and the J segment 8 bases; nucleotides outside the gene matches: 15. For the CDR3, the DNA is TGTGCCAGCAGCCTACCCCTAGAGGGACAGCAGGGCTACACCTTC. Its translation: CASSLPLEGQQGYTF.

The chain combines TRBV9 with TRBJ1-2; D is unclear. The V end was cut by 2 bases, the J end by 0 bases, with 8 bases between. This CDR3 has 14 amino acids. The germline V gene has CDR1 SGDLS and CDR2 YYNGEE. DNA of the CDR3: TGTGCCAGCAGCGTCGACACAGCTAACTATGGCTACACCTTC. It yields the protein CASSVDTANYGYTF.

V is TRBV15 and J is TRBJ2-3; the match to TRBD2 covers 9 bases. The CDR3 length is 17 residues. V shed 2 bases and J 1 base; nucleotides not matched to a gene: 7. CDR1 is LNHNV and CDR2 is YYDKDF in the germline V gene (reference sequence). This CDR3 reads CATSRRPLAGRTDTQYF. The CDR3 DNA reads TGTGCCACCAGCAGAAGGCCTCTAGCGGGACGCACAGATACGCAGTATTTT.

This chain uses TRBV20-1 with TRBJ1-2; D gene uncertain. Germline-derived CDR1 and CDR2 are DFQATT and SNEGSKA (reference sequence). V gave up 5 bases and J gave up 3 bases, with 7 bases separating them. The CDR3 runs 11 residues. The CDR3 coding sequence is TGCAGTGCTTCCCTAGACTATGGCTACACCTTC. Translation: CSASLDYGYTF.

CDR3 residues: CASRVRTREETQYF. In nucleotides, the CDR3 is TGTGCCAGCAGGGTTAGGACTAGAGAAGAGACCCAGTACTTC. The chain recombines TRBV6-1 with TRBJ2-5; 7 bases fit TRBD2. Per the germline V gene, CDR1 is MNHNS and CDR2 is SASEGT. This CDR3 has 14 amino acids. Trimming at V came to 6 bases and at J to 3 bases, leaving 7 bases not matched to a gene.

The chain has TRBV28 and TRBJ2-7, with 7 bases identical to TRBD2. CDR3 length: 15 amino acids. Per the germline V gene, CDR1 is MDHEN and CDR2 is SYDVKM. Trimming at V came to 4 bases and at J to 5 bases, leaving 11 bases not matched to a gene. The DNA of the CDR3 is TGTGCCAGCAGTTCCGGCGGCGGGAGAAGTAACGAGCAGTACTTC. Translated: CASSSGGGRSNEQYF.

The chain carries TRBV13 and TRBJ2-1; 8 bases map to TRBD2. There are 14 residues in the CDR3. The V segment lost 4 bases and the J segment 10 bases; nucleotides outside the gene matches: 9. CDR1 is PRHDT and CDR2 is FYEKMQ in the germline V gene (reference sequence). CDR3 amino acids: CASSSQREGMEQFF. CDR3 sequence (DNA): TGTGCCAGCAGCTCCCAACGGGAGGGTATGGAGCAGTTCTTC.

The rearrangement joins TRBV28 to TRBJ2-2; 15 bases align to TRBD2. The CDR3 runs 18 residues. The germline V gene encodes CDR1 MDHEN and CDR2 SYDVKM. J was trimmed by 5 bases and V by 2 bases; bases with no gene match: 6. CDR3 in DNA: TGTGCCAGCAGTTTACCCTTTGGGACTAGCGGGAGGACCGGGGAGCTGTTTTTT. It specifies CASSLPFGTSGRTGELFF.

The gene calls are TRBV5-8 and TRBJ2-3; D ambiguous. Trimming cost V 0 bases and J 0 bases, with 8 bases left between them. Germline V gene data show CDR1 as SGHTS and CDR2 as YDEGEE. This CDR3 contains 15 residues. CDR3 region: CASSLGQASTDTQYF. CDR3 in DNA: TGTGCCAGCAGCTTGGGTCAAGCTAGCACAGATACGCAGTATTTT.

The chain joins TRBV6-1 to TRBJ1-5, with 9 nucleotides matching TRBD1. The CDR3 totals 15 residues. The V gene's germline CDR1 is MNHNS and CDR2 SASEGT. V was clipped by 5 bases and J by 7 bases; unmatched bases: 9. The CDR3 coding sequence is TGTGCCAGCAGTTTAACACAGGGGGCTAAACAGCCCCAGCATTTT. Protein: CASSLTQGAKQPQHF.

The J gene is TRBJ2-7, the V gene TRBV4-1; D gene ambiguous. Germline CDR1 reads MGHRA; CDR2 reads YSYEKL. This CDR3 spans 13 amino acids. Trimming shortened V by 4 bases and J by 2 bases, and 9 bases separated the two germline ends. For the CDR3, the DNA is TGCGCCAGCAGCCCCGAGGAAACCTACGAGCAGTACTTC. Protein: CASSPEETYEQYF.

The chain joins TRBV25-1 to TRBJ2-3; TRBD2 agrees at 11 bases. After removal of 4 bases from V and 4 bases from J, the junction contained 1 base not matched to a gene. Germline CDR1 MGHDK, CDR2 SYGVNS. This CDR3 comprises 14 residues. As DNA, the CDR3 is TGTGCCAGCAGTGTAGCGGGAGGGGCAGATACGCAGTATTTT. Its protein is CASSVAGGADTQYF.

CDR3 bases: TGTGCCAGCAGTGCTTGGCCTTCGACAATCGAGCAGTTCTTC. Encoded protein: CASSAWPSTIEQFF. The J gene is TRBJ2-1, the V gene TRBV6-4, with no clear D. Trimming cost V 4 bases and J 10 bases, with 17 bases left between them. CDR1 is MRHNA, CDR2 SNTAGT, per germline. The CDR3 spans 14 residues.

The chain carries TRBV6-5 and TRBJ1-2; weak D call: TRBD1 (6 bases). V was clipped by 6 bases and J by 8 bases, with 16 bases between them. Germline V CDR1 and CDR2: MNHEY, SVGAGI. The CDR3 length is 13 residues. The DNA for the CDR3 is TGTGCCAGCAGATATACAGGGTCTAGGGGCTACACCTTC. This codes for CASRYTGSRGYTF.

The V call is TRBV19, the J call TRBJ2-5; 7 bases are shared with TRBD2. J was trimmed by 5 bases and V by 6 bases; bases with no gene match: 9. This CDR3 is built from 14 residues. Germline values: CDR1 LNHDA, CDR2 SQIVND (reference sequence). CDR3 region: CASSLLAAMETQYF. The CDR3 DNA reads as TGTGCCAGTAGCCTCCTAGCGGCAATGGAGACCCAGTACTTC.

The rearrangement links TRBV19 to TRBJ2-1; the match to TRBD2 covers 12 bases. The CDR3 runs 16 residues. Germline loops: CDR1 LNHDA, CDR2 SQIVND (reference sequence). V lost 8 bases to trimming and J lost 4 bases; unmatched junction nucleotides: 9. The CDR3 reads CASASLTSGRYNEQFF. Here the CDR3 DNA reads TGTGCCAGTGCTTCTCTAACTAGCGGGAGGTACAATGAGCAGTTCTTC.

The chain joins TRBV11-3 to TRBJ2-5; tentative D call: TRBD2 (5 bases). The germline gives CDR1 SGHNT, CDR2 YENEEA. The CDR3 spans 11 residues. Trimming removed 0 bases from V and 9 bases from J, with 5 bases in between. In DNA, the CDR3 is TGTGCCAGCAGCTTAGAGGGAGCCCAGTACTTC. Protein sequence: CASSLEGAQYF.

This clone has a single count. The chain joins TRBV9 to TRBJ2-3; 16 positions match TRBD2. In germline, CDR1 is SGDLS, CDR2 YYNGEE. After removal of 3 bases from V and 4 bases from J, the junction contained 2 bases not matched to a gene. The CDR3 runs to 16 residues. The CDR3 DNA follows: TGTGCCAGCAGCGAAGGGACTAGCGGGAGGGCAGATACGCAGTATTTT. It is translated as CASSEGTSGRADTQYF.

The chain employs TRBV2 and TRBJ2-2, with 9 bases lining up with TRBD1. The V gene end was trimmed by 5 bases and the J gene end by 7 bases; junction bases not matched to a gene: 8. The CDR3 has 15 residues. CDR1 is SNHLY, CDR2 FYNNEI, per germline. CDR3 bases: TGTGCCAGCAGTATGGGACAGGGATGGTTCGGGGAGCTGTTTTTT. Its translation is CASSMGQGWFGELFF.

J is TRBJ2-7 and V is TRBV6-6; possible D gene TRBD2, 5 bases. The V end lost 10 bases, the J end lost 0 bases, and 13 bases lay between the germline ends. The V gene's germline CDR1 is MNHNY and CDR2 SVGAGI (reference sequence). CDR3 length: 13 residues. The CDR3: CATHGGYSYEQYF. For the CDR3, the DNA is TGTGCCACCCACGGAGGCTACTCCTACGAGCAGTACTTC.

V usage is TRBV28 and J usage is TRBJ1-2; D not certain. Trimming pared 3 bases from V and 7 bases from J, leaving 6 bases between. This CDR3 has 11 residues. Germline V gene sequence: CDR1 MDHEN, CDR2 SYDVKM. The CDR3 sequence: CASSFISGYTF. DNA of the CDR3: TGTGCCAGCAGTTTTATCTCTGGCTACACCTTC.